The 6 T cell receptor beta chains presented below share a single source sample, sequenced in a study of T cell changes during pregnancy in multiple sclerosis. TCRdb keeps only in-frame clones here, not all; method: immunoSEQ multiplex PCR. The sample has over 45,000 clones, 80% to 95% seen once. Specimen: peripheral blood, collected in the third trimester of pregnancy. The origin of the receptors is a female donor with multiple sclerosis, enrolled in a pregnancy study.

The chain uses TRBV27 and TRBJ2-2; 8 positions agree with TRBD2. CDR3 length: 16 residues. Trimming cost V 5 bases and J 6 bases; bases outside gene matches: 11. The germline V gene has CDR1 MNHEY and CDR2 SMNVEV (reference sequence). The CDR3 DNA reads as TGTGCCAGCAGTCCCCTTAGCGGGGTAGGGCCCGGGGAGCTGTTTTTT. It is translated as CASSPLSGVGPGELFF.

The chain employs TRBV7-9 and TRBJ1-2; possibly TRBD1 for D (6 bases). V was cut by 2 bases and J by 8 bases, with 9 bases left in between. Looked up from germline, CDR1 is SEHNR and CDR2 is FQNEAQ (reference sequence). The CDR3 length is 12 residues. CDR3 protein: CASSLPGEGYTF. In DNA form, the CDR3 reads TGTGCCAGCAGCTTACCAGGGGAGGGCTACACCTTC.

J is TRBJ1-5 and V is TRBV6-6, with D uncertain. V was cut by 8 bases and J by 9 bases, with 5 bases left in between. The CDR3 extends over 9 amino acids. Germline V gene sequence: CDR1 MNHNY, CDR2 SVGAGI (reference sequence). The CDR3: CASGAPQHF. CDR3 coding DNA: TGTGCCAGCGGAGCGCCCCAGCATTTT.

The rearrangement links TRBV28 to TRBJ2-1; 11 bases agree with TRBD1. The J segment lost 4 bases and the V segment lost 6 bases, leaving 8 bases of the junction unmatched. Germline CDR1 is MDHEN and CDR2 is SYDVKM. This CDR3 is 16 amino acids long. CDR3 nucleotides: TGTGCCAGCAGCCCCACCGGGACAGGGGGGTACAATGAGCAGTTCTTC. It translates to CASSPTGTGGYNEQFF.

The V call is TRBV29-1, the J call TRBJ2-7, with 13 bases identical to TRBD2. Trimming cost V 8 bases and J 0 bases; bases outside gene matches: 4. Germline V gene data show CDR1 as SQVTM and CDR2 as ANQGSEA. This CDR3 is built from 14 residues. The CDR3 sequence is CSIRTSGSSYEQYF. The CDR3 DNA sequence: TGCAGCATTCGGACTAGCGGGAGCTCCTACGAGCAGTACTTC.

V and J are TRBV29-1 and TRBJ2-2; the D is unclear. Germline CDR1 and CDR2: SQVTM and ANQGSEA. Trimming left V 2 bases short and J 4 bases short, with 5 bases between. The CDR3 loop spans 12 amino acids. This CDR3 reads CSVEWPTGELFF. The CDR3 coding sequence is TGCAGCGTTGAATGGCCCACCGGGGAGCTGTTTTTT.